The source of this T cell receptor (beta chain) is a study of T cell repertoires in cytomegalovirus infection. Study-level points and caveats: CMV carriers with the relevant HLA were identified by cumulative public TCR beta family frequency.

Germline CDR1 reads MGHRA; CDR2 reads YSYEKL. V shed 1 base and J shed 8 bases, with 15 bases lying between them. The length of the CDR3 is 15 residues. This clonotype was counted only a few times. Its antigen is not known. TCRdb re-derived calls from the reads in MiXCR, one entry per CDR3 protein. The sample lists 510,000 or so distinct CDR3 sequences; about 25% were seen once. This receptor was taken from a human donor in good health (CMV status not recorded). Some clones in this sample may be carry-over from other donors' samples. Sequencing used PBMCs. J is TRBJ2-1 and V is TRBV4-1, with unresolved D. The CDR3 bases are TGCGCCAGCAGCCAAGGACTGAGGCCAGTAGATGAGCAGTTCTTC. Protein sequence: CASSQGLRPVDEQFF.